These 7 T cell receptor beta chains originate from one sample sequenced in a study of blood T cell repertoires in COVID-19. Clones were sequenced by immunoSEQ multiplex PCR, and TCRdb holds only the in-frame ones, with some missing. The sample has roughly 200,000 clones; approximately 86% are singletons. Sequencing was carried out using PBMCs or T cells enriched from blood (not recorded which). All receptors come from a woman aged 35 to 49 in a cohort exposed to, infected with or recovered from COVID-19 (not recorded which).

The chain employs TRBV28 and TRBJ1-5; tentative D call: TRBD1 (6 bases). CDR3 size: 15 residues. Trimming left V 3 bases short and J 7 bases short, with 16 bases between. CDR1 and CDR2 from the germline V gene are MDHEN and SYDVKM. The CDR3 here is CASSFPLGQWQPQHF. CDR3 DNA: TGTGCCAGCAGTTTTCCCCTCGGACAGTGGCAGCCCCAGCATTTT. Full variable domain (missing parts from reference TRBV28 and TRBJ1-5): DVKVTQSSRYLVKRTGEKVFLECVQDMDHENMFWYRQDPGLGLRLIYFSYDVKMKEKGDIPEGYSVSREKKERFSLILESASTNQTSMYLCASSFPLGQWQPQHFGDGTRLSIL.

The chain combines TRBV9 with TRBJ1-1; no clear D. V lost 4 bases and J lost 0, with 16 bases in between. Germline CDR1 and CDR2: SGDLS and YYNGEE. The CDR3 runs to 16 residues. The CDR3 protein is CASSSLSTPVNTEAFF. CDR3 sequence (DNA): TGTGCCAGCAGCTCCCTTTCTACCCCCGTGAACACTGAAGCTTTCTTT. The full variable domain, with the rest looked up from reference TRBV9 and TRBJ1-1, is DSGVTQTPKHLITATGQRVTLRCSPRSGDLSVYWYQQSLDQGLQFLIQYYNGEERAKGNILERFSAQQFPDLHSELNLSSLELGDSALYFCASSSLSTPVNTEAFFGQGTRLTVV.

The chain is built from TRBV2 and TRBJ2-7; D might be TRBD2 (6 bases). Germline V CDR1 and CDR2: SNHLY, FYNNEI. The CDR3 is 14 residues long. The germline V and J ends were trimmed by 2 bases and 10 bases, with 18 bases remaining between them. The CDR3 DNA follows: TGTGCCAGCAGTGAACTAGGAGTTTGGCGGGATCAGTACTTC. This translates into CASSELGVWRDQYF.

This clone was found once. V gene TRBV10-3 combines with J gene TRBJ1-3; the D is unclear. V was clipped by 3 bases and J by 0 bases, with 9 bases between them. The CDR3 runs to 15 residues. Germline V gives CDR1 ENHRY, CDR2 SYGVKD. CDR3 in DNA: TGTGCCATCAGTGAAGACATTTTCTCTGGAAACACCATATATTTT. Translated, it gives CAISEDIFSGNTIYF.

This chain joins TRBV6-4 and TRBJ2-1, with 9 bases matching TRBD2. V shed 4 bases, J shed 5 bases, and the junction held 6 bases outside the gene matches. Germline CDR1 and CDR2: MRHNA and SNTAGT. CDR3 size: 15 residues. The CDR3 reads CASSVAGEGHNEQFF. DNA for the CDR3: TGTGCCAGCAGTGTAGCGGGAGAGGGACACAATGAGCAGTTCTTC.

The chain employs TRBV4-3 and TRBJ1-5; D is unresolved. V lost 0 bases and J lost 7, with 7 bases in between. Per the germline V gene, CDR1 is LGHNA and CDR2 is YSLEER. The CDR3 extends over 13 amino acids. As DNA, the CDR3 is TGCGCCAGCAGCCAAGATATTGAGCAGCCCCAGCATTTT. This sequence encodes CASSQDIEQPQHF.

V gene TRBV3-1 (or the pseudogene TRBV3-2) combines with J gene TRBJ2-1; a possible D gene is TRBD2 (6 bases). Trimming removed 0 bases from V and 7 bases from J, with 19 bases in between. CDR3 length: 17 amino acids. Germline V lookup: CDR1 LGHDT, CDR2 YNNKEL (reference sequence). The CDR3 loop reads CASSQDIRRGQNNEQFF. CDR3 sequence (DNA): TGTGCCAGCAGCCAAGATATCAGGAGGGGCCAAAATAATGAGCAGTTCTTC.